A single sample gave rise to the 32 T cell receptor beta chains below, sequenced in a study of siplizumab effects on memory and regulatory T cells. The data were produced by immunoSEQ multiplex PCR, yet TCRdb's version contains in-frame clones alone and is incomplete. The profile shows about 120,000 clones, 93% of them singletons. Sequencing input: non-Treg CD4+ T cells sorted from blood. These receptors all come from a human donor in good health.

The gene calls are TRBV5-1 and TRBJ1-3; TRBD1 aligns across 7 bases. Germline CDR1 reads SGHRS; CDR2 reads YFSETQ. Germline trimming cut 3 bases from V and 2 bases from J; bases unmatched to any gene: 2. CDR3 length: 14 residues. The CDR3 here is CASSSGGAGNTIYF. CDR3 sequence (DNA): TGCGCCAGCAGCTCAGGGGGAGCTGGAAACACCATATATTTT. The complete variable domain, with remaining parts taken from reference TRBV5-1 and TRBJ1-3, reads KAGVTQTPRYLIKTRGQQVTLSCSPISGHRSVSWYQQTPGQGLQFLFEYFSETQRNKGNFPGRFSGRQFSNSRSEMNVSTLELGDSALYLCASSSGGAGNTIYFGEGSWLTVV.

In this sample, this clone turned up once. The chain employs TRBV10-2 and TRBJ1-1; D gene ambiguous. The CDR3 spans 13 residues. V gave up 0 bases and J gave up 7 bases, with 9 bases separating them. Per germline, CDR1 WSHSY and CDR2 SAAADI. The DNA of the CDR3 is TGCGCCAGCAGTGAGTCGTTGACACGTGAAGCTTTCTTT. It is translated as CASSESLTREAFF.

The V gene is TRBV6-1, the J gene TRBJ1-6; D is unresolved. Germline V CDR1 and CDR2: MNHNS, SASEGT. The V end was cut by 5 bases, the J end by 8 bases, with 10 bases between. The length of the CDR3 is 13 residues. Written as DNA, the CDR3 is TGTGCCAGCAGTCGGGAGGAATATTCACCCCTCCACTTT. It yields the protein CASSREEYSPLHF.

This clone was seen only once. The chain combines TRBV4-3 with TRBJ2-3, with D perhaps matching TRBD1 or TRBD2 (6 bases each). Germline V lookup: CDR1 LGHNA, CDR2 YSLEER. Trimming took off 1 base at V and 6 bases at J, with 14 bases between the two ends. This CDR3 has 15 residues. Here the CDR3 DNA reads TGCGCCAGCAGCCAAGGTTTCGGGGGCGGGGATACGCAGTATTTT. This gives the protein CASSQGFGGGDTQYF.

V gene TRBV6-5 combines with J gene TRBJ1-1; 7 bases map to TRBD1. V lost 2 bases and J lost 1; bases outside the gene matches: 4. The length of the CDR3 is 15 residues. Germline V gene sequence: CDR1 MNHEY, CDR2 SVGAGI. The CDR3 sequence is CASSYAGTENTEAFF. In DNA, the CDR3 is TGTGCCAGCAGTTACGCCGGGACAGAGAACACTGAAGCTTTCTTT.

The CDR3 nucleotides read TGTGCCACCAGCAGAGGCGGGGAGGACACCGGGGAGCTGTTTTTT. The encoded protein is CATSRGGEDTGELFF. This chain links TRBV15 with TRBJ2-2; tentative D call: TRBD2 (6 bases). The V and J ends lost 1 base and 3 bases respectively, with 9 bases between them. Germline CDR1 reads LNHNV; CDR2 reads YYDKDF (reference sequence). This CDR3 region has 15 residues.

This chain connects TRBV6-1 to TRBJ1-2; D perhaps matches TRBD1 (6 bases). Germline-derived CDR1 and CDR2 are MNHNS and SASEGT. The CDR3 extends over 13 amino acids. V was pared by 2 bases and J by 6 bases, with 10 bases between. The CDR3 sequence is CASSENRVDGYTF. CDR3 DNA sequence: TGTGCCAGCAGTGAAAACAGGGTCGATGGCTACACCTTC.

CDR3 amino acids: CASSPRDRASGGYNEQFF. CDR3 in DNA: TGTGCCAGCAGCCCCAGGGATCGGGCTAGCGGGGGATACAATGAGCAGTTCTTC. The chain combines TRBV7-6 with TRBJ2-1; 10 positions match TRBD2. This CDR3 has 18 residues. J gave up 4 bases and V 5 bases, and 14 bases lay outside the gene matches. Germline V gives CDR1 SGHVS, CDR2 FNYEAQ.

CDR3 sequence (DNA): TGTGCCAGCAGGCCGCAGTCCTCTGGAAACACCATATATTTT. The encoded protein is CASRPQSSGNTIYF. This chain connects TRBV6-1 to TRBJ1-3; unclear D gene. This CDR3 contains 14 residues. CDR1 is MNHNS, CDR2 SASEGT, per germline. The V end was cut by 6 bases, the J end by 0 bases, with 9 bases between.

This chain joins TRBV5-6 and TRBJ2-1; possible D gene TRBD1, 6 bases. The V gene lost 3 bases and the J gene lost 0 bases, with 10 bases spanning the gap. Germline V gene lookup returns CDR1 SGHDT and CDR2 YYEEEE. This CDR3 region has 15 residues. CDR3 protein: CASSSTGTSYNEQFF. The DNA of the CDR3 is TGTGCCAGCAGCTCGACAGGAACCTCCTACAATGAGCAGTTCTTC.

The chain combines TRBV19 with TRBJ2-2, with 7 bases matching TRBD1. This CDR3 is built from 15 residues. Losses at the gene ends were 5 bases for V and 1 base for J; bases not matched to a gene: 4. Germline CDR1 LNHDA, CDR2 SQIVND (reference sequence). Written as DNA, the CDR3 is TGTGCCAGTAGTCCAAGACAGGGGAACACCGGGGAGCTGTTTTTT. It translates to CASSPRQGNTGELFF.

The gene calls are TRBV28 and TRBJ1-6; D gene ambiguous. Trimming removed 4 bases at V and 3 bases at J, with 13 bases between. CDR3 length: 16 amino acids. Germline values: CDR1 MDHEN, CDR2 SYDVKM. In nucleotides, the CDR3 is TGTGCCAGCAGTTCCATGACTTACCACTATAATTCACCCCTCCACTTT. It yields the protein CASSSMTYHYNSPLHF.

The chain has TRBV19 and TRBJ1-3; weak D call: TRBD1 (6 bases). Germline V lookup: CDR1 LNHDA, CDR2 SQIVND (reference sequence). Between the trimmed V and J ends, which lost 8 bases and 8 bases, there was a span of 19 bases. The CDR3 consists of 14 residues. The CDR3: CASHNGQYSDTIYF. Written as DNA, the CDR3 is TGTGCCAGTCATAATGGACAGTACTCAGACACCATATATTTT. Full variable domain (outside the CDR3, taken from reference TRBV19 and TRBJ1-3): DGGITQSPKYLFRKEGQNVTLSCEQNLNHDAMYWYRQDPGQGLRLIYYSQIVNDFQKGDIAEGYSVSREKKESFPLTVTSAQKNPTAFYLCASHNGQYSDTIYFGEGSWLTVV.

V gene TRBV7-9 combines with J gene TRBJ2-5; D is unclear. V was pared by 0 bases and J by 3 bases, with 11 bases between. Germline V gene data show CDR1 as SEHNR and CDR2 as FQNEAQ (reference sequence). CDR3 length: 15 amino acids. The CDR3 spells CASSLAITAKETQYF. In DNA, the CDR3 is TGTGCCAGCAGCTTAGCCATTACAGCCAAAGAGACCCAGTACTTC.

The chain uses TRBV7-9 and TRBJ1-1; possible D gene TRBD1, 6 bases. Germline V gene lookup returns CDR1 SEHNR and CDR2 FQNEAQ (reference sequence). V was clipped by 6 bases and J by 1 base, with 9 bases between them. The CDR3 is 13 amino acids. Written as DNA, the CDR3 is TGTGCCAGCAGGATGGGACAGAACACTGAAGCTTTCTTT. This translates into CASRMGQNTEAFF. Together with reference TRBV7-9 and TRBJ1-1, the CDR3 gives the full variable domain: DTGVSQNPRHKITKRGQNVTFRCDPISEHNRLYWYRQTLGQGPEFLTYFQNEAQLEKSRLLSDRFSAERPKGSFSTLEIQRTEQGDSAMYLCASRMGQNTEAFFGQGTRLTVV.

A note on this clone: At the DNA level, this CDR3 is encoded by other sequences in the same sample as well. The V and J genes are TRBV27 and TRBJ2-7; TRBD1 matches at 10 bases. This CDR3 region has 16 residues. Germline V gene data show CDR1 as MNHEY and CDR2 as SMNVEV (reference sequence). V lost 5 bases and J lost 1; bases outside the gene matches: 8. The CDR3 DNA reads TGTGCCAGCAGTACATGGGACAGGGGTAATTCCTACGAGCAGTACTTC. Amino acids: CASSTWDRGNSYEQYF.

The chain carries TRBV21-1 and TRBJ1-6. TRBV21-1 is a pseudogene segment. CDR3 size: 14 residues. CDR3 protein: CASFPGTDYSPLHF. CDR3 DNA: TGTGCCAGCTTCCCCGGTACGGATTATTCACCCCTCCACTTT.

This clone has just one count. The rearrangement uses TRBV5-4 and TRBJ2-7; D may be TRBD1 (6 bases). This CDR3 comprises 13 residues. V lost 4 bases, J lost 2 bases, and 10 bases lay in between. Germline V gene data show CDR1 as SGHNT and CDR2 as YYREEE (reference sequence). The CDR3 DNA sequence: TGTGCCAGCAGCCTCCAGGGGACCTACGAGCAGTACTTC. Amino acid sequence: CASSLQGTYEQYF. The variable domain in full, completed from reference TRBV5-4 and TRBJ2-7, reads ETGVTQSPTHLIKTRGQQVTLRCSSQSGHNTVSWYQQALGQGPQFIFQYYREEENGRGNFPPRFSGLQFPNYSSELNVNALELDDSALYLCASSLQGTYEQYFGPGTRLTVT.

This rearrangement joins TRBV7-2 to TRBJ1-2, with TRBD1 matching over 7 bases. CDR1 SGHTA and CDR2 FQGNSA come from the germline V gene. V gave up 6 bases and J gave up 6 bases; unmatched junction bases: 10. The CDR3 extends over 14 amino acids. The CDR3: CASRDRTRDNGYTF. The CDR3 bases are TGTGCCAGCAGGGACAGGACTCGAGACAATGGCTACACCTTC.

This clone was found once. This sequence joins TRBV5-1 and TRBJ1-4; 7 bases align to TRBD1. The CDR3 spans 15 residues. The V segment lost 1 base and the J segment 5 bases; nucleotides outside the gene matches: 5. The germline V gene has CDR1 SGHRS and CDR2 YFSETQ. The CDR3 here is CASSLSQGGNEKLFF. The CDR3 nucleotides read TGCGCCAGCAGCTTGTCCCAGGGGGGGAATGAAAAACTGTTTTTT.

This clone has only a few counts. The chain joins TRBV18 to TRBJ1-5, with no clear D. The CDR3 runs 15 residues. Germline V lookup: CDR1 KGHSH, CDR2 LQKENI. The germline V and J ends were trimmed by 3 bases and 1 base, with 10 bases remaining between them. In DNA form, the CDR3 reads TGTGCCAGCTCACCTCAAGGACCGAGCAATCAGCCCCAGCATTTT. The encoded protein is CASSPQGPSNQPQHF.

This clone was observed a single time. The chain has TRBV14 and TRBJ1-5; TRBD1 matches 7 bases. CDR3 size: 14 residues. Germline-derived CDR1 and CDR2 are SGHDN and FVKESK. The V segment lost 4 bases and the J segment 4 bases; nucleotides outside the gene matches: 4. Written as DNA, the CDR3 is TGTGCCAGCAGCCCAGGGACAGTGAATCAGCCCCAGCATTTT. It translates to CASSPGTVNQPQHF.

The chain combines TRBV7-2 with TRBJ2-3, with TRBD2 matching 9 bases. CDR1 and CDR2 from the germline V gene are SGHTA and FQGNSA. The CDR3 spans 16 residues. Germline trimming cut 2 bases from V and 3 bases from J; bases unmatched to any gene: 6. CDR3 nucleotide sequence: TGTGCCAGCAGCTTAACGGCGGGAGGGAGAACAGATACGCAGTATTTT. It yields the protein CASSLTAGGRTDTQYF.

This chain uses TRBV28 with TRBJ1-1; D perhaps matches TRBD1 (5 bases). The germline V gene encodes CDR1 MDHEN and CDR2 SYDVKM. CDR3 length equals 15 residues. V gave up 6 bases and J gave up 0 bases, with 14 bases separating them. The CDR3 coding sequence is TGTGCCAGCAGCTTAACGGGGGGAATGAACACTGAAGCTTTCTTT. Translation: CASSLTGGMNTEAFF.

The CDR3 DNA reads TGTGCCAGCTCCCCTGGTTTATCGCAGCCCCAGCATTTT. It is translated as CASSPGLSQPQHF. V usage is TRBV18 and J usage is TRBJ1-5, with unresolved D. The CDR3 is made up of 13 amino acids. CDR1 and CDR2 (germline): KGHSH, LQKENI. Trimming stripped 6 bases from V and 7 bases from J, with 13 bases between.

The CDR3 region has the DNA TGTGCCAGCAGCGTGATTGCAACTAATGAAAAACTGTTTTTT. This codes for CASSVIATNEKLFF. This chain uses TRBV27 with TRBJ1-4; no clear D. This CDR3 is built from 14 residues. Germline loops: CDR1 MNHEY, CDR2 SMNVEV (reference sequence). Trimming pared 6 bases from V and 0 bases from J, leaving 8 bases between.

This rearrangement joins TRBV19 to TRBJ2-5; perhaps TRBD1 as D (6 bases). Trimming removed 4 bases from V and 5 bases from J, with 11 bases in between. Germline-derived CDR1 and CDR2 are LNHDA and SQIVND (reference sequence). CDR3 length: 13 amino acids. CDR3 nucleotide sequence: TGTGCCAGTAGTACCACAGGGTGGGAGACCCAGTACTTC. This translates into CASSTTGWETQYF.

The chain employs TRBV20-1 and TRBJ1-1, with a weak D call TRBD1 (6 bases). CDR1 is DFQATT and CDR2 is SNEGSKA in the germline V gene (reference sequence). The CDR3 is 10 amino acids. DNA of the CDR3: TGCAGGGGATCAGGGGTCGGGGCTTTCTTT. This encodes CRGSGVGAFF.

The chain recombines TRBV4-1 with TRBJ2-5, with 12 bases lining up with TRBD2. The V and J ends lost 5 bases and 7 bases, in that order; junction bases with no gene match: 11. Per the germline V gene, CDR1 is MGHRA and CDR2 is YSYEKL. The CDR3 is 16 residues long. DNA of the CDR3: TGCGCCAGCAGCGCGCCTCTAGCGGGGGGGCGAACGACCCAGTACTTC. Translating it yields CASSAPLAGGRTTQYF.

The chain employs TRBV9 and TRBJ1-5; D may be TRBD1 (6 bases). The V and J ends lost 3 bases and 4 bases respectively, with 11 bases between them. The CDR3 covers 14 residues. Looked up from germline, CDR1 is SGDLS and CDR2 is YYNGEE. The CDR3 region is CASSESGENQPQHF. DNA for the CDR3: TGTGCCAGCAGCGAATCAGGGGAGAATCAGCCCCAGCATTTT.

The chain links TRBV7-9 to TRBJ2-3; 7 positions match TRBD2. This CDR3 is 16 amino acids long. Germline V lookup: CDR1 SEHNR, CDR2 FQNEAQ (reference sequence). With 5 bases clipped from V and 4 bases from J, the junction kept 12 bases outside the gene matches. In nucleotides, the CDR3 is TGTGCCAGCAGCCGCTGGACTAGTCTTCCCCCAGATACGCAGTATTTT. Translated, it gives CASSRWTSLPPDTQYF. The whole variable domain, remainder taken from reference TRBV7-9 and TRBJ2-3, is DTGVSQNPRHKITKRGQNVTFRCDPISEHNRLYWYRQTLGQGPEFLTYFQNEAQLEKSRLLSDRFSAERPKGSFSTLEIQRTEQGDSAMYLCASSRWTSLPPDTQYFGPGTRLTVL.

The chain employs TRBV10-1 and TRBJ2-5; 8 positions match TRBD2. Germline V gene sequence: CDR1 WNHNN, CDR2 SYGVQD (reference sequence). J gave up 5 bases and V 6 bases, and 5 bases lay outside the gene matches. The CDR3 is made up of 13 amino acids. CDR3 protein: CASSGGALETQYF. Here the CDR3 DNA reads TGCGCCAGCAGCGGGGGGGCTTTGGAGACCCAGTACTTC.